Presented here are 4 T cell receptor beta chains from one specimen sequenced in a study of beta chain features in type 1 diabetes. Study-wide findings and caveats: Moderately but significantly shorter TCRB CDR3s were found in Type 1 diabetes patients in all four CD4+ subsets.

Their antigen targets remain unknown. As every portion of the isolated RNA was reverse transcribed, the sequencing read expressed TCRB transcripts. Here immunoSEQ multiplex PCR was the method, and the copy in TCRdb shows in-frame clones only, minus some. The data hold approximately 730,000 clones, with around 15% observed a single time. Material: naive CD4+ T cells from blood. These receptors were collected from a man younger than 35 with type 1 diabetes.

The chain joins TRBV23-1 to TRBJ2-3; the D call may be TRBD1 or TRBD2 (7 bases each). TRBV23-1 has ORF status, its function being uncertain. The CDR3 sequence is 20 residues long. Trimming took off 0 bases at V and 0 bases at J, with 22 bases between the two ends. The DNA of the CDR3 is TGCGCCAGCAGTCAATCCTTCAATGCCCGGGGGGACAGAAGCACAGATACGCAGTATTTT. Amino acids: CASSQSFNARGDRSTDTQYF.

This clone was counted only a few times. The V and J genes are TRBV7-2 and TRBJ2-4, with 7 bases aligning to TRBD1. V shed 5 bases and J 2 bases; nucleotides not matched to a gene: 3. In germline, CDR1 is SGHTA, CDR2 FQGNSA. The CDR3 runs 14 residues. CDR3 in DNA: TGTGCCAGCAGCCCAGGGGGTACCAAAAACATTCAGTACTTC. Its translation: CASSPGGTKNIQYF.

The chain employs TRBV5-1 and TRBJ1-6; D unresolved. The V gene lost 0 bases and the J gene lost 5 bases, with 6 bases spanning the gap. Germline loops: CDR1 SGHRS, CDR2 YFSETQ. This CDR3 comprises 14 residues. The CDR3 region is CASSLGVDNSPLHF. DNA of the CDR3: TGCGCCAGCAGCTTGGGGGTGGATAATTCACCCCTCCACTTT.

This clone occurred a few times. Other nucleotide sequences from this sample produce the same CDR3. The genes are TRBV30 and TRBJ2-1; D unresolved. V lost 2 bases to trimming and J lost 2 bases, with 1 base between them. The germline gives CDR1 GTSNPN, CDR2 SVGIG (reference sequence). This CDR3 contains 11 residues. This chain's CDR3 is CAWSTYNEQFF. The CDR3 DNA reads as TGTGCCTGGAGTACCTACAATGAGCAGTTCTTC.